The TCR beta chain under discussion was sequenced for a study of cytomegalovirus exposure and HLA in healthy donors. Background on the study: As released early, the data held about 85 million unique TCRs from HLA-typed donors. When over 300 donors were genotyped, 81% of them were found to fall in the Caucasian-associated ancestry cluster. The study's findings and limits: An observed cluster of highly shared sequence variants was recorded as a likely sequencing artifact.

PCR was performed using 60 Vbeta and 13 Jbeta primers. Repertoires were generated with immunoSEQ multiplex PCR, while TCRdb's copy carries only in-frame clones and drops some. The sample yields 100,000 or so clones, about 68% seen once. As to this clone: Its antigen remains unknown.

The V end lost 3 bases, the J end lost 1 base, and 9 bases lay between the germline ends. The CDR3 has 14 amino acids. Germline assignment: CDR1 SGHVS and CDR2 FQNEAQ. This sequence joins TRBV7-8 and TRBJ1-1, with D uncertain. Material: PBMCs. The clonotype originates from a male donor in good health and CMV-seropositive. In DNA form, the CDR3 reads TGTGCCAGCAGCTTTGCGGGTACGAACACTGAAGCTTTCTTT. Translating gives CASSFAGTNTEAFF.